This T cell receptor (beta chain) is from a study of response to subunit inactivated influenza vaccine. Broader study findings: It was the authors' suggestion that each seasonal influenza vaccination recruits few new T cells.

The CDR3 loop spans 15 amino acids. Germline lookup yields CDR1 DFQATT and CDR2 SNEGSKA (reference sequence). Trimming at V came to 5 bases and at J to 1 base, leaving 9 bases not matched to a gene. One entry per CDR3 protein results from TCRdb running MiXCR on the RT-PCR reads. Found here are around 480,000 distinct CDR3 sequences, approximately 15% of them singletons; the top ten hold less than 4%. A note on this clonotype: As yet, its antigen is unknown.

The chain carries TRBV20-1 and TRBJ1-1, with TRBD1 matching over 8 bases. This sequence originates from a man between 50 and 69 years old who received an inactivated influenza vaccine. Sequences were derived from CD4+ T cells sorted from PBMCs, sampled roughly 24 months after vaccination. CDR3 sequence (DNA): TGCAGTGCTGCCAGAAGACAGGGGCGGAACACTGAAGCTTTCTTT. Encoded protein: CSAARRQGRNTEAFF.